The 29 T cell receptor beta chains below come from one sample, sequenced in a study of T cell changes during pregnancy in multiple sclerosis. Here immunoSEQ multiplex PCR was the method, and the copy in TCRdb shows in-frame clones only, minus some. The sample records about 43,000 clones, 75% to 90% being singletons. This sample comprised peripheral blood, obtained in the second trimester of pregnancy. The receptors here all came from a female donor in good health, enrolled as a control in a pregnancy study.

V is TRBV7-9 and J is TRBJ2-5; 7 bases match TRBD2. Germline V gene lookup returns CDR1 SEHNR and CDR2 FQNEAQ (reference sequence). The CDR3 runs to 15 residues. V lost 2 bases and J lost 1; bases outside the gene matches: 4. DNA of the CDR3: TGTGCCAGCAGCTTACCTCGCGGGAGCCAAGAGACCCAGTACTTC. Its protein product is CASSLPRGSQETQYF.

The V gene is TRBV6-4, the J gene TRBJ1-1; the D is unclear. CDR1 and CDR2 from the germline V gene are MRHNA and SNTAGT. This CDR3 contains 13 residues. Trimming stripped 4 bases from V and 1 base from J, with 7 bases between. Here the CDR3 reads CASSGGENTEAFF. In nucleotides, the CDR3 is TGTGCCAGCAGTGGTGGAGAGAACACTGAAGCTTTCTTT.

The gene calls are TRBV7-2 and TRBJ1-1, with TRBD1 identical over 7 bases. Germline V lookup: CDR1 SGHTA, CDR2 FQGNSA. J gave up 5 bases and V 1 base, and 7 bases lay outside the gene matches. The CDR3 runs 15 residues. CDR3 sequence (DNA): TGTGCCAGCAGCTTAGAAGACAGGGTGAGGACTGAAGCTTTCTTT. It codes for CASSLEDRVRTEAFF. Supplemented by reference TRBV7-2 and TRBJ1-1, the full variable domain reads GAGVSQSPSNKVTEKGKDVELRCDPISGHTALYWYRQSLGQGLEFLIYFQGNSAPDKSGLPSDRFSAERTGGSVSTLTIQRTQQEDSAVYLCASSLEDRVRTEAFFGQGTRLTVV.

This chain links TRBV7-2 with TRBJ2-7, with D possibly TRBD2 on 6 matching bases. The germline V gene encodes CDR1 SGHTA and CDR2 FQGNSA. The CDR3 has 14 amino acids. The V and J ends lost 1 base and 3 bases respectively, with 10 bases between them. The CDR3 bases are TGTGCCAGCAGCTTAGGACTAGTCTACTACGAGCAGTACTTC. Protein: CASSLGLVYYEQYF.

The J gene is TRBJ2-7, the V gene TRBV7-6; 9 positions match TRBD2. V lost 1 base and J lost 2; bases outside the gene matches: 12. Germline values: CDR1 SGHVS, CDR2 FNYEAQ. This CDR3 is built from 18 residues. Here the CDR3 reads CASSLEAASGISTYEQYF. DNA of the CDR3: TGTGCCAGCAGCTTAGAAGCAGCTAGCGGGATTAGCACCTACGAGCAGTACTTC.

The V and J genes are TRBV18 and TRBJ1-2; D unresolved. Deletions cut 2 bases from V and 2 bases from J, with 9 bases between. This CDR3 has 14 residues. Germline V gives CDR1 KGHSH, CDR2 LQKENI. The CDR3 sequence is CASSPGRENYGYTF. In nucleotides, the CDR3 is TGTGCCAGCTCACCAGGTCGGGAGAACTATGGCTACACCTTC.

The rearrangement links TRBV5-1 to TRBJ1-1; TRBD1 agrees at 8 bases. Germline V gene lookup returns CDR1 SGHRS and CDR2 YFSETQ. The CDR3 has 14 amino acids. Trimming took 4 bases from V and 1 from J; bases not matched to a gene: 3. The CDR3 reads CASSPTGANTEAFF. CDR3 DNA: TGCGCCAGCAGCCCGACAGGGGCGAACACTGAAGCTTTCTTT.

V is TRBV7-9 and J is TRBJ2-2, with 7 bases aligning to TRBD1. CDR1 and CDR2 (germline): SEHNR, FQNEAQ (reference sequence). The CDR3 is made up of 14 amino acids. After removal of 5 bases from V and 5 bases from J, the junction contained 5 bases not matched to a gene. The CDR3 sequence is CASSVTGVTGELFF. The CDR3 DNA reads as TGTGCCAGCAGCGTCACAGGGGTAACCGGGGAGCTGTTTTTT.

J is TRBJ1-1 and V is TRBV5-5; 9 bases align to TRBD1. The CDR3 consists of 16 residues. The V and J ends lost 4 bases and 0 bases, in that order; junction bases with no gene match: 7. The germline gives CDR1 SGHKS, CDR2 YYEKEE (reference sequence). CDR3 sequence: CASSPGQGSLNTEAFF. DNA for the CDR3: TGTGCCAGCAGCCCAGGACAGGGGAGCCTGAACACTGAAGCTTTCTTT. Full variable domain (remainder filled in from reference TRBV5-5 and TRBJ1-1): DAGVTQSPTHLIKTRGQQVTLRCSPISGHKSVSWYQQVLGQGPQFIFQYYEKEERGRGNFPDRFSARQFPNYSSELNVNALLLGDSALYLCASSPGQGSLNTEAFFGQGTRLTVV.

The rearrangement links TRBV5-1 to TRBJ2-1; possible D gene TRBD1, 6 bases. Trimming pared 0 bases from V and 8 bases from J, leaving 15 bases between. Looked up from germline, CDR1 is SGHRS and CDR2 is YFSETQ. This CDR3 contains 15 residues. The CDR3 spells CASSLAVGAVDEQFF. The CDR3 nucleotides read TGCGCCAGCAGCTTGGCCGTGGGGGCGGTAGATGAGCAGTTCTTC.

V is TRBV7-8 and J is TRBJ2-1, with 7 bases lining up with TRBD1. The germline V gene encodes CDR1 SGHVS and CDR2 FQNEAQ. The CDR3 is 16 amino acids. The V segment lost 3 bases and the J segment 0 bases; nucleotides outside the gene matches: 5. DNA of the CDR3: TGTGCCAGCAGCTTCACAGGGGATAGCTCCTACAATGAGCAGTTCTTC. Translation gives CASSFTGDSSYNEQFF.

This rearrangement joins TRBV10-3 to TRBJ2-5; 12 bases align to TRBD2. The CDR3 runs to 16 residues. CDR1 is ENHRY and CDR2 is SYGVKD in the germline V gene. J gave up 2 bases and V 3 bases, and 4 bases lay outside the gene matches. CDR3 amino acids: CAISDLAGGRQETQYF. The CDR3 region has the DNA TGTGCCATCAGTGATCTAGCGGGAGGGAGGCAAGAGACCCAGTACTTC.

By sample share, this clone is medium-sized. V and J are TRBV6-5 and TRBJ2-3; the match to TRBD2 covers 13 bases. Germline-derived CDR1 and CDR2 are MNHEY and SVGAGI. The CDR3 loop spans 16 amino acids. The J segment lost 6 bases and the V segment lost 2 bases, leaving 5 bases of the junction unmatched. CDR3: CASSYVGTSGADTQYF. CDR3 coding DNA: TGTGCCAGCAGTTACGTAGGGACTAGCGGGGCGGATACGCAGTATTTT.

The rearrangement links TRBV19 to TRBJ1-1; TRBD1 agrees at 8 bases. The CDR3 has 14 residues. CDR1 and CDR2 (germline): LNHDA, SQIVND (reference sequence). The J segment lost 0 bases and the V segment lost 7 bases, leaving 4 bases of the junction unmatched. CDR3 in amino acids: CASTGQGMNTEAFF. In DNA form, the CDR3 reads TGTGCCAGTACCGGACAGGGAATGAACACTGAAGCTTTCTTT.

The rearrangement links TRBV11-3 to TRBJ2-7; tentatively, D is TRBD1 (6 bases). This CDR3 has 14 residues. The ends were cut back, 0 bases at V and 6 bases at J, with 12 bases in the middle. Per germline, CDR1 SGHNT and CDR2 YENEEA. The CDR3 region has the DNA TGTGCCAGCAGCTTAGACGGCAGGGGCGGCGAGCAGTACTTC. It codes for CASSLDGRGGEQYF.

The J gene is TRBJ1-2, the V gene TRBV10-1; D gene ambiguous. The CDR3 extends over 13 amino acids. V lost 2 bases to trimming and J lost 4 bases, with 8 bases between them. Germline V lookup: CDR1 WNHNN, CDR2 SYGVQD (reference sequence). This chain's CDR3 is CASSETVSYGYTF. In DNA, the CDR3 is TGCGCCAGCAGTGAGACAGTGAGCTATGGCTACACCTTC.

This sequence joins TRBV30 and TRBJ2-3; TRBD2 matches at 13 bases. CDR1 and CDR2 (germline): GTSNPN, SVGIG (reference sequence). J gave up 3 bases and V 5 bases, and 8 bases lay outside the gene matches. This CDR3 region has 16 residues. CDR3 amino acids: CAWGLAGAPYTDTQYF. The CDR3 nucleotides are TGTGCCTGGGGACTAGCGGGGGCTCCATATACAGATACGCAGTATTTT.

On this clone: One junction end does not reproduce the germline sequence, and a read error may be involved. The chain couples TRBV11-3 to TRBJ1-2, with TRBD1 identical over 7 bases. The CDR3 contains 15 residues. Germline V gene lookup returns CDR1 SGHNT and CDR2 YENEEA. CDR3 bases: TGTGCCAGCAGCTTAGGGACAGGCTTTAACTATGGCTATACCTTC. It yields the protein CASSLGTGFNYGYTF.

The CDR3 sequence is CASEEPGQSYEQYF. CDR3 DNA sequence: TGTGCCAGCGAGGAGCCCGGTCAATCCTACGAGCAGTACTTC. The rearrangement links TRBV2 to TRBJ2-7; no definite D call. V shed 8 bases and J shed 1 base, with 15 bases lying between them. Germline loops: CDR1 SNHLY, CDR2 FYNNEI. CDR3 length: 14 residues. The full variable domain, with the rest looked up from reference TRBV2 and TRBJ2-7, is EPEVTQTPSHQVTQMGQEVILRCVPISNHLYFYWYRQILGQKVEFLVSFYNNEISEKSEIFDDQFSVERPDGSNFTLKIRSTKLEDSAMYFCASEEPGQSYEQYFGPGTRLTVT.

The J gene is TRBJ2-1, the V gene TRBV12-5; 10 nucleotides match TRBD1. Looked up from germline, CDR1 is LGHNT and CDR2 is FRNRAP. V lost 3 bases, J lost 14 bases, and 4 bases stayed unmatched. The CDR3 is 12 residues long. The CDR3 nucleotides read TGTGCTAGTGGTTTCGGGACAGGGGTAGAGTTCTTC. This gives the protein CASGFGTGVEFF.

This clone was seen a few times. The V gene is TRBV14, the J gene TRBJ2-1, with a weak D call TRBD2 (6 bases). In germline, CDR1 is SGHDN, CDR2 FVKESK. The germline V and J ends were trimmed by 0 bases and 5 bases, with 14 bases remaining between them. CDR3 size: 16 residues. CDR3 sequence: CASSQDGGLANNEQFF. For the CDR3, the DNA is TGTGCCAGCAGCCAAGATGGAGGGCTTGCCAACAATGAGCAGTTCTTC.

V and J are TRBV10-3 and TRBJ1-2; 8 bases are shared with TRBD1. The junction had 7 bases not matched to a gene; V was cut back by 6 bases and J by 10 bases. This CDR3 contains 12 residues. Germline V CDR1 and CDR2: ENHRY, SYGVKD. The DNA of the CDR3 is TGTGCCATCAGCCCGGGACAGGTGGACTACACCTTC. This translates into CAISPGQVDYTF.

The sample holds one count of this clone. The chain couples TRBV11-2 to TRBJ1-4, with D hard to call. The CDR3 extends over 14 amino acids. Deletions cut 6 bases from V and 10 bases from J, with 18 bases between. The V gene's germline CDR1 is SGHAT and CDR2 FQNNGV. CDR3 DNA sequence: TGTGCCAGCAGACCCGCCCCTGGCGGAAGAAAACTGTTTTTT. Translated, it gives CASRPAPGGRKLFF.

The CDR3 nucleotides are TGCGCCAGCAGCGAGACTAGCGGGAGAACCGAGCAGTACTTC. This encodes CASSETSGRTEQYF. This rearrangement joins TRBV5-1 to TRBJ2-7, with 12 bases that match TRBD2. This CDR3 has 14 amino acids. The J segment lost 6 bases and the V segment lost 4 bases, leaving 5 bases of the junction unmatched. CDR1 is SGHRS and CDR2 is YFSETQ in the germline V gene.

This chain connects TRBV9 to TRBJ2-4, with TRBD2 identical over 7 bases. Germline loops: CDR1 SGDLS, CDR2 YYNGEE. The CDR3 is 14 amino acids. The junction had 7 bases not matched to a gene; V was cut back by 5 bases and J by 5 bases. The CDR3 nucleotides read TGTGCCAGCAGTCCCCACGCGGGGGAAAACATTCAGTACTTC. It encodes CASSPHAGENIQYF. The full variable domain, its missing parts supplied by reference TRBV9 and TRBJ2-4, is DSGVTQTPKHLITATGQRVTLRCSPRSGDLSVYWYQQSLDQGLQFLIQYYNGEERAKGNILERFSAQQFPDLHSELNLSSLELGDSALYFCASSPHAGENIQYFGAGTRLSVL.

The V call is TRBV5-6, the J call TRBJ2-3; perhaps TRBD2 as D (5 bases). The V gene's germline CDR1 is SGHDT and CDR2 YYEEEE. The CDR3 is made up of 15 amino acids. V dropped 5 bases and J dropped 2 bases, with 15 bases sitting between them. Here the CDR3 reads CASSKRSTNTDTQYF. The DNA of the CDR3 is TGTGCCAGCAGTAAGCGGTCCACGAACACAGATACGCAGTATTTT.

The genes are TRBV9 and TRBJ2-1; TRBD2 aligns across 9 bases. Trimming removed 0 bases from V and 7 bases from J; junction bases left unmatched: 8. CDR3 size: 16 residues. CDR1 SGDLS and CDR2 YYNGEE come from the germline V gene. The CDR3 sequence: CASSVESGGGVNEQFF. The CDR3 coding sequence is TGTGCCAGCAGCGTAGAAAGTGGCGGGGGGGTAAATGAGCAGTTCTTC.

The J gene is TRBJ2-1, the V gene TRBV19; 7 nucleotides agree with TRBD2. V trimming: 3 bases; J trimming: 4 bases; junction bases outside the gene matches: 6. In germline, CDR1 is LNHDA, CDR2 SQIVND (reference sequence). The CDR3 is 15 residues long. The CDR3 DNA reads as TGTGCCAGTAGTATTGGGGCGGGGGAGTACAATGAGCAGTTCTTC. Protein: CASSIGAGEYNEQFF.

The rearrangement uses TRBV7-2 and TRBJ2-5; no clear D. Trimming removed 5 bases from V and 4 bases from J, with 11 bases in between. The CDR3 consists of 13 residues. CDR1 and CDR2 (germline): SGHTA, FQGNSA. As DNA, the CDR3 is TGTGCCAGCAGCCCCCCAGCGATAGAGACCCAGTACTTC. Translation gives CASSPPAIETQYF.